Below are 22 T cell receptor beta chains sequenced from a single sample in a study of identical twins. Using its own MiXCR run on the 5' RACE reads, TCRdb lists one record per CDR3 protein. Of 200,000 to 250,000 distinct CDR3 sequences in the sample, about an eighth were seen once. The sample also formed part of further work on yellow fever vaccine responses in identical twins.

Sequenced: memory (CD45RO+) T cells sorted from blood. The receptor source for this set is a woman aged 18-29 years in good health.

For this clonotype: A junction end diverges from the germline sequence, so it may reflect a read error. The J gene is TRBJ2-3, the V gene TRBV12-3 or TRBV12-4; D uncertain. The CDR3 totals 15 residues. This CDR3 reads CVSSLLAASTDTQYF. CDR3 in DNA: TGTGTCAGCAGTTTGTTGGCAGCTAGCACAGATACGCAGTATTTT.

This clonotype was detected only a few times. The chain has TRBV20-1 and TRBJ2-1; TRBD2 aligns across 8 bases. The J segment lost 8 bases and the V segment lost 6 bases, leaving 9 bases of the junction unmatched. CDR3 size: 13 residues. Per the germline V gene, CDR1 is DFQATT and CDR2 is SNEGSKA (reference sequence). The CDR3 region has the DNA TGCAGTGCCCCTCGGACTAGCTCGTATGAGCAGTTCTTC. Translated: CSAPRTSSYEQFF.

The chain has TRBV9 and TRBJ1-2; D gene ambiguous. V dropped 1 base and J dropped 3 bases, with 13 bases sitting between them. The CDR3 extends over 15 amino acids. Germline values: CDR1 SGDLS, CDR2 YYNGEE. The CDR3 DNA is TGTGCCAGCAGCGTAATGGGCGACCCTGACTATGGCTACACCTTC. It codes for CASSVMGDPDYGYTF.

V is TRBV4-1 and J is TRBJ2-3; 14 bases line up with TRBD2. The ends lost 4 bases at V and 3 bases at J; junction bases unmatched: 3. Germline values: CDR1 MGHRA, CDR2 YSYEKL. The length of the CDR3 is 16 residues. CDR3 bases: TGCGCCAGCAGCCCGACTAGCGGGAGGGGGACAGATACGCAGTATTTT. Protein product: CASSPTSGRGTDTQYF.

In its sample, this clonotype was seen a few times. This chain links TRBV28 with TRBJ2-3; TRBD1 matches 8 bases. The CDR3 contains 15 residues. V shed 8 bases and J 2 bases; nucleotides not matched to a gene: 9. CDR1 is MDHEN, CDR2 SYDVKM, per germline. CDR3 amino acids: CASQGQGPITDTQYF. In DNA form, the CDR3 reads TGTGCCAGCCAAGGACAGGGACCCATCACAGATACGCAGTATTTT.

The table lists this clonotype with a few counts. The CDR3 DNA follows: TGTGCCAGTAGTCTCCGGACGAGAGGGGAGACCCAGTACTTC. Translated, it gives CASSLRTRGETQYF. The chain couples TRBV19 to TRBJ2-5, with a tentative D call TRBD2 (5 bases). This CDR3 has 14 amino acids. V dropped 5 bases and J dropped 5 bases, with 15 bases sitting between them. From germline, CDR1 is LNHDA and CDR2 SQIVND (reference sequence). The variable domain in full, with the rest retrieved from reference TRBV19 and TRBJ2-5, is DGGITQSPKYLFRKEGQNVTLSCEQNLNHDAMYWYRQDPGQGLRLIYYSQIVNDFQKGDIAEGYSVSREKKESFPLTVTSAQKNPTAFYLCASSLRTRGETQYFGPGTRLLVL.

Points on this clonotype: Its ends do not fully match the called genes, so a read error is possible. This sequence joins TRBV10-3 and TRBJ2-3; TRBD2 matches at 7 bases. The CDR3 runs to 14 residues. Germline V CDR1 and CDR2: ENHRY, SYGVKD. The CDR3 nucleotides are TGTGCCCTCAGCGGGACTCAGGGCACAGATACGCAGTATTTT. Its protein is CALSGTQGTDTQYF.

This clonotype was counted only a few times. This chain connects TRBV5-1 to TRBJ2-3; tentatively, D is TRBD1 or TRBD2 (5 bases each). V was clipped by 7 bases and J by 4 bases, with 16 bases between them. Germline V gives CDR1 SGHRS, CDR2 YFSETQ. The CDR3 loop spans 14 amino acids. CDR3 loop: CASGLGREADTQYF. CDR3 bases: TGCGCCAGCGGACTGGGACGGGAAGCAGATACGCAGTATTTT.

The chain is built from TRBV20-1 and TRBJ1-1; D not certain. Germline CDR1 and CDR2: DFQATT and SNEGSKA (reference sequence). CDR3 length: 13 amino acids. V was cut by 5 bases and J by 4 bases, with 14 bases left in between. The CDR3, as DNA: TGCAGTGCTCCCGGGCCCGAGGCCACTGAAGCTTTCTTT. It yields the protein CSAPGPEATEAFF.

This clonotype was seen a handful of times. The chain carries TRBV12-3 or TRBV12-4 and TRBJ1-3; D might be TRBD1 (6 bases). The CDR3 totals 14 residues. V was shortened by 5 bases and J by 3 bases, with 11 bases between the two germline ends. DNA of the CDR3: TGTGCCAGCAGTCGAAGACAGGATGGAAACACCATATATTTT. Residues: CASSRRQDGNTIYF.

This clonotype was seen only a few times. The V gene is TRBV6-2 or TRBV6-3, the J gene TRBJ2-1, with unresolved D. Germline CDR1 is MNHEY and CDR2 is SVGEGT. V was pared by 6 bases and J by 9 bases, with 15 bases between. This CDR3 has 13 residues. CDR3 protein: CASSHSTTGEQFF. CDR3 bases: TGTGCCAGCAGCCATTCAACTACGGGTGAGCAGTTCTTC.

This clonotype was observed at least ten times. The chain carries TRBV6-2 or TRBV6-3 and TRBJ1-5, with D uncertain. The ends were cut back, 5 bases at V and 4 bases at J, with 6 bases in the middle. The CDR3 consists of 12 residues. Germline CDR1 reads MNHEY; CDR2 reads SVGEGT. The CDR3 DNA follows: TGTGCCAGCAGTCCTTATAATCAGCCCCAGCATTTT. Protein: CASSPYNQPQHF.

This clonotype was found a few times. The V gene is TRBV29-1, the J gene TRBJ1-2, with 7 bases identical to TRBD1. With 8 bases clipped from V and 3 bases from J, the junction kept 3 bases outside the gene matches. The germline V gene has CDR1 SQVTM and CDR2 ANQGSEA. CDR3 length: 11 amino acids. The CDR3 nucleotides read TGCAGCTCTGGACAGGACTATGGCTACACCTTC. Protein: CSSGQDYGYTF.

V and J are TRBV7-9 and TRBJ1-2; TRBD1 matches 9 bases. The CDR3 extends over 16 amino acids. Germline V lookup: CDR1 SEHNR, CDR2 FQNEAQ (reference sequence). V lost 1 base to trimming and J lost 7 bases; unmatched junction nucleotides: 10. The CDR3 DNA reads TGTGCCAGCAGCTTAGGAATCACAGGGGGCCGCAGTGGCTACACCTTC. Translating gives CASSLGITGGRSGYTF. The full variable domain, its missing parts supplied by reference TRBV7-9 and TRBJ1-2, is DTGVSQNPRHKITKRGQNVTFRCDPISEHNRLYWYRQTLGQGPEFLTYFQNEAQLEKSRLLSDRFSAERPKGSFSTLEIQRTEQGDSAMYLCASSLGITGGRSGYTFGSGTRLTVV.

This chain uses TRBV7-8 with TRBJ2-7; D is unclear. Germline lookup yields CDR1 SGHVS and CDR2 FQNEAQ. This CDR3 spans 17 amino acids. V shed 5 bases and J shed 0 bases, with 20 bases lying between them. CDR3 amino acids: CASSDKPSQRSSYEQYF. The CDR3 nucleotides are TGTGCCAGCAGCGACAAGCCGTCTCAACGGAGCTCCTACGAGCAGTACTTC. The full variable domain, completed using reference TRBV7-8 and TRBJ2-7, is GAGVSQSPRYKVAKRGQDVALRCDPISGHVSLFWYQQALGQGPEFLTYFQNEAQLDKSGLPSDRFFAERPEGSVSTLKIQRTQQEDSAVYLCASSDKPSQRSSYEQYFGPGTRLTVT.

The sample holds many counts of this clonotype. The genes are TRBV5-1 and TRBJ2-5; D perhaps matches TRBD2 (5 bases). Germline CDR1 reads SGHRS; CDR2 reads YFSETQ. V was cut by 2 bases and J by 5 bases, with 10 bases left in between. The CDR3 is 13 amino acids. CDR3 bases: TGCGCCAGCAGCTTATCACGGAGGGAGACCCAGTACTTC. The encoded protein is CASSLSRRETQYF.

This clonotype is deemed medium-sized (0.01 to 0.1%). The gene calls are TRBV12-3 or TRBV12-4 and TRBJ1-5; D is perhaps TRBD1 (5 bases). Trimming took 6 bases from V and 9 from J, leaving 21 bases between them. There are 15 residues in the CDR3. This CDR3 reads CASSQSGTERVPQHF. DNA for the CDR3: TGTGCCAGCAGCCAATCCGGGACCGAGAGAGTGCCCCAGCATTTT.

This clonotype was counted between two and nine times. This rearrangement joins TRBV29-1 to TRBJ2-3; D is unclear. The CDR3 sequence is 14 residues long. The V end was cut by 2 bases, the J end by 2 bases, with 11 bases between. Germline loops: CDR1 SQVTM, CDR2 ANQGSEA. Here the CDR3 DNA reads TGCAGCGTTGAACAGGTGCCCCCCACAGATACGCAGTATTTT. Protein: CSVEQVPPTDTQYF.

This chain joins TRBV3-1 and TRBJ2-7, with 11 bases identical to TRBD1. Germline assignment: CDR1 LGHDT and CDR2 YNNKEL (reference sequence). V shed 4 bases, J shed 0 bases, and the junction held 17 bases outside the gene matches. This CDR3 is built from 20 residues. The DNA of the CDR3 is TGTGCCAGCAGCCGCTACCGTAGGACAGGGGGCGAATTGAGCTCCTACGAGCAGTACTTC. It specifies CASSRYRRTGGELSSYEQYF.

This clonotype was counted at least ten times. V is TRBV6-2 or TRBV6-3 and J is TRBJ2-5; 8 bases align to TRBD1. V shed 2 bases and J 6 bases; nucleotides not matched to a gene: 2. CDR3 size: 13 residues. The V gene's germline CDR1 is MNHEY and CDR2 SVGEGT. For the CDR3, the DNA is TGTGCCAGCAGTTACACAGGGGGGAAGACCCAGTACTTC. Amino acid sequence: CASSYTGGKTQYF.

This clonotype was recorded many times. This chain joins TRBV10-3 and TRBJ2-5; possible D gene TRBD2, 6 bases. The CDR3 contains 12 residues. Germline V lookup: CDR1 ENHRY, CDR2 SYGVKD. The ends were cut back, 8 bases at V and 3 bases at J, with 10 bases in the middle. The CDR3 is CAISEGKETQYF. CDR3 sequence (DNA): TGTGCCATCTCGGAGGGGAAAGAGACCCAGTACTTC.

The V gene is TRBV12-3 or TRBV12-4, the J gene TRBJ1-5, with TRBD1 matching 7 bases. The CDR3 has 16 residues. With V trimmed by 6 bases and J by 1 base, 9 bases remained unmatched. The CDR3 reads CASSGQDIRSNQPQHF. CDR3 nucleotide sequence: TGTGCCAGCAGCGGACAGGACATAAGAAGCAATCAGCCCCAGCATTTT.